These T cell receptor beta chains were read from a single sample in a study of cytomegalovirus exposure and HLA in healthy donors. Method: immunoSEQ multiplex PCR; TCRdb's copy keeps in-frame clones and lacks some. The sample has about 110,000 clones, approximately 79% seen once. Material: PBMCs. These TCRs come from a man younger than 35 in good health and CMV-seronegative. Each CDR3 is given with its conserved first and last residue. A D gene is named only where the DNA matches it firmly. A clone size is listed for some rows: how often the clone was seen (once, few, many), or a class if it is expanded.

d_call	v_call	clone_size	j_call	cdr3_nt	cdr3_aa
.	TRBV14	.	TRBJ2-3	TGTGCCAGCAGCCCTAAAAAGCTAGTCAAGGGCACAGATACGCAGTATTTT	CASSPKKLVKGTDTQYF
.	TRBV2	.	TRBJ2-1	TGTGCCAGCAGTCTAAACTTGGATGAGCAGTTCTTC	CASSLNLDEQFF
.	TRBV10-3	.	TRBJ1-2	TGTGCCATCAGTGAGGAGACAGCTTTCCCTAACTATGGCTACACCTTC	CAISEETAFPNYGYTF
.	TRBV4-3	once	TRBJ2-1	TGCGCCAGCAGCCAAGATCCTTTGCGGGGGCACTACAATGAGCAGTTCTTC	CASSQDPLRGHYNEQFF
.	TRBV5-6	.	TRBJ1-2	TGTGCCAGCAGCTTGGGTTCACTAAATGGCTACACCTTC	CASSLGSLNGYTF
TRBD1	TRBV6-1	.	TRBJ2-7	TGTGCCAGCGGGCCTGCGTGGGGACAGGGGGGAGGGCAGTACTTC	CASGPAWGQGGGQYF
.	TRBV6-1	.	TRBJ2-7	TGTGCCAGCAGTGCATTGGCGGGGTGGGCCTACGAGCAGTACTTC	CASSALAGWAYEQYF
.	TRBV29-1	.	TRBJ1-1	TGCAGCGTTGAACGGGGTTTGAACACTGAAGCTTTCTTT	CSVERGLNTEAFF
TRBD1	TRBV2	once	TRBJ2-3	TGTGCCAGCCTCGCCCCGCAACAGGGGTCTAGCACAGATACGCAGTATTTT	CASLAPQQGSSTDTQYF
TRBD1	TRBV4-2	.	TRBJ1-2	TGTGCCAGCAGCCGCTCGGGACAGGGAACTGGCTACCCCTTC	CASSRSGQGTGYPF
.	TRBV2	once	TRBJ1-5	TGTGCCAGCAACGGGGATCAAGGCAATCAGCCCCAGCATTTT	CASNGDQGNQPQHF
TRBD2	TRBV7-8	once	TRBJ2-2	TGTGCCAGCAGCCCCCGACTAGCGGGGGGCACCGGGGAGCTGTTTTTT	CASSPRLAGGTGELFF
.	TRBV4-2	.	TRBJ2-7	TGTGCCAGCAGCCAAGTCCTGGACAGTTCCTACGAGCAGTACTTC	CASSQVLDSSYEQYF
.	TRBV7-9	.	TRBJ2-5	TGTGCCAGCATCCCCCCGGGGACATACCAAGAGACCCAGTACTTC	CASIPPGTYQETQYF
.	TRBV7-7	.	TRBJ1-1	TGTGCCAGCAGCCAATTCGCCGGGGCTGAAGCTTTCTTT	CASSQFAGAEAFF
TRBD2	TRBV15	.	TRBJ2-7	TGTGCCACCAGCAGAGAGCGGGGGGGCTCCTACGAGCAGTACTTC	CATSRERGGSYEQYF
TRBD1	TRBV11-2	.	TRBJ1-6	TGTGCCAGCAGCTTAGGCAACAGGGGAACGGGCTCACCCCTCCACTTT	CASSLGNRGTGSPLHF
.	TRBV6-1	.	TRBJ1-1	TGTGCCAGCAGTGAGGACAGCCGCCCCCGTCGTACTGAAGCTTTCTTT	CASSEDSRPRRTEAFF
TRBD2	TRBV7-9	many	TRBJ2-5	TGTGCCAGCAGCTTGGGCGGGAGCAGACAAGAGACCCAGTACTTC	CASSLGGSRQETQYF
TRBD2	TRBV5-4	.	TRBJ2-5	TGTGCCAGCAGCTTGAGGCTAGCGGGGGTAGAGACCCAGTACTTC	CASSLRLAGVETQYF
TRBD1	TRBV15	once	TRBJ1-6	TGTGCCACCAGCAGAGATCCCTATCCCTTAGGGACAGGCCAGGGTTCACCCCTCCACTTT	CATSRDPYPLGTGQGSPLHF
.	TRBV19	once	TRBJ2-2	TGTGCCAGTAGTATAGCGGGCGGGGAGCTGTTTTTT	CASSIAGGELFF
TRBD1	TRBV2	few	TRBJ1-5	TGTGCCAGCACCCCTGGACAGGGCGGCAATCAGCCCCAGCATTTT	CASTPGQGGNQPQHF
.	TRBV5-4	.	TRBJ2-2	TGTGCCAGCAGCACCCCGAGTCCCGGGGAGCTGTTTTTT	CASSTPSPGELFF
TRBD1	TRBV19	.	TRBJ2-6	TGTGCCAGTAGTATAGGCCTGACAGGGGCCGGGGCCAACGTCCTGACTTTC	CASSIGLTGAGANVLTF
.	TRBV27	.	TRBJ1-1	TGTGCCAGCAGTTTAAGGGGCGGTGTGGCTGAAGCTTTCTTT	CASSLRGGVAEAFF